A single sample is the source of the 32 T cell receptor beta chains below, sequenced in a study of blood T cell dynamics during melanoma immunotherapy. Using immunoSEQ multiplex PCR, the repertoire was profiled, and TCRdb retains in-frame clones only, with some absent. The sample yields over 13,000 clones, more than 70% seen once. Time point here: pre-treatment baseline. The sample was blood, taken from a patient treated with checkpoint blockade. The receptor source for this set is a human donor with melanoma.

V gene TRBV5-6 combines with J gene TRBJ2-1; 7 bases fit TRBD1. This CDR3 is 15 amino acids long. Germline assignment: CDR1 SGHDT and CDR2 YYEEEE. With V trimmed by 4 bases and J by 4 bases, 8 bases remained unmatched. The CDR3 sequence is CASSRLRDRYNEQFF. The CDR3 coding sequence is TGTGCCAGCAGCCGCCTTCGGGACAGATACAATGAGCAGTTCTTC.

The genes are TRBV7-6 and TRBJ1-3; D call uncertain. CDR3 length equals 15 residues. Germline V gene data show CDR1 as SGHVS and CDR2 as FNYEAQ. The V gene lost 6 bases and the J gene lost 6 bases, with 18 bases spanning the gap. The DNA for the CDR3 is TGTGCCAGCAGTCCACAACTCCAGAACGAAAACACCATATATTTT. Its translation is CASSPQLQNENTIYF.

This sequence joins TRBV5-1 and TRBJ1-2; 9 bases fit TRBD1. The CDR3 has 16 residues. Looked up from germline, CDR1 is SGHRS and CDR2 is YFSETQ. The J segment lost 5 bases and the V segment lost 4 bases, leaving 12 bases of the junction unmatched. As DNA, the CDR3 is TGCGCCAGCAGCCCAGGTGGGGGGGACAGGGCATATGGCTACACCTTC. Translated, it gives CASSPGGGDRAYGYTF. Using reference TRBV5-1 and TRBJ1-2 for the parts outside the CDR3, the full variable domain is KAGVTQTPRYLIKTRGQQVTLSCSPISGHRSVSWYQQTPGQGLQFLFEYFSETQRNKGNFPGRFSGRQFSNSRSEMNVSTLELGDSALYLCASSPGGGDRAYGYTFGSGTRLTVV.

In DNA, the CDR3 is TGTGCCAGCAGGATTGGACTAGCGGGGGACGGGGAGCTGTTTTTT. It specifies CASRIGLAGDGELFF. The chain couples TRBV7-9 to TRBJ2-2, with TRBD2 identical over 13 bases. Germline CDR1 reads SEHNR; CDR2 reads FQNEAQ (reference sequence). The CDR3 is 15 amino acids. V was clipped by 6 bases and J by 7 bases; unmatched bases: 5.

In nucleotides, the CDR3 is TGTGCCAGCAGCGTAGCCCCGGGACAATCCTACGAGCAGTACTTC. Translation gives CASSVAPGQSYEQYF. The chain joins TRBV9 to TRBJ2-7, with D tentatively TRBD1 (6 bases). The CDR3 loop spans 15 amino acids. Germline values: CDR1 SGDLS, CDR2 YYNGEE. Trimming left V 0 bases short and J 1 base short, with 11 bases between.

This chain joins TRBV9 and TRBJ2-2, with TRBD2 matching 10 bases. This CDR3 is 16 amino acids long. V dropped 2 bases and J dropped 5; count of bases not matched to a gene: 6. The germline CDR1 and CDR2 sequences are SGDLS and YYNGEE. Here the CDR3 reads CASSVQRGGFTGELFF. The CDR3, as DNA: TGTGCCAGCAGCGTCCAGCGGGGGGGCTTTACCGGGGAGCTGTTTTTT.

V gene TRBV2 combines with J gene TRBJ2-4; 7 nucleotides match TRBD1. The germline V gene has CDR1 SNHLY and CDR2 FYNNEI. The CDR3 spans 14 residues. With 4 bases clipped from V and 6 bases from J, the junction kept 6 bases outside the gene matches. The CDR3 sequence: CASSVEGAGNIQYF. In nucleotides, the CDR3 is TGTGCCAGCAGTGTCGAGGGGGCAGGAAACATTCAGTACTTC.

The V call is TRBV12-5, the J call TRBJ2-6; D perhaps matches TRBD1 (6 bases). The germline V gene encodes CDR1 LGHNT and CDR2 FRNRAP. This CDR3 is 16 amino acids long. Trimming took off 1 base at V and 4 bases at J, with 11 bases between the two ends. The CDR3 nucleotides are TGTGCTAGTGGTTTGGAAAGGGGGTCCGGGGCCAACGTCCTGACTTTC. Amino acid sequence: CASGLERGSGANVLTF. Together with reference TRBV12-5 and TRBJ2-6, the CDR3 gives the full variable domain: DARVTQTPRHKVTEMGQEVTMRCQPILGHNTVFWYRQTMMQGLELLAYFRNRAPLDDSGMPKDRFSAEMPDATLATLKIQPSEPRDSAVYFCASGLERGSGANVLTFGAGSRLTVL.

The V call is TRBV15, the J call TRBJ2-5; tentative D call: TRBD2 (5 bases). This CDR3 has 14 residues. CDR1 LNHNV and CDR2 YYDKDF come from the germline V gene (reference sequence). The V end was cut by 5 bases, the J end by 7 bases, with 17 bases between. The DNA of the CDR3 is TGTGCCACCAGCGGCCAGAGAGGTGGAGGGACCCAGTACTTC. Amino acids: CATSGQRGGGTQYF.

This chain links TRBV18 with TRBJ1-1, with TRBD1 as a possible D gene (5 bases). The CDR3 loop spans 16 amino acids. V was cut by 0 bases and J by 7 bases, with 18 bases left in between. Germline CDR1 and CDR2: KGHSH and LQKENI. The CDR3 here is CASSPPSSGRLGEAFF. CDR3 DNA sequence: TGTGCCAGCTCACCACCGTCCTCAGGGCGGTTGGGTGAAGCTTTCTTT.

The sample holds one count of this clone. V usage is TRBV11-2 and J usage is TRBJ2-7; maybe TRBD1 (6 bases). Germline V lookup: CDR1 SGHAT, CDR2 FQNNGV. The ends were cut back, 5 bases at V and 4 bases at J, with 12 bases in the middle. The CDR3 length is 13 residues. The CDR3 region has the DNA TGTGCCAGCAGCCTAACGACAGGATACGAGCAGTACTTC. Its protein is CASSLTTGYEQYF.

This clone has only a few counts. The chain joins TRBV5-5 to TRBJ1-2; no firm D call. The germline V and J ends were trimmed by 2 bases and 1 base, with 9 bases remaining between them. In germline, CDR1 is SGHKS, CDR2 YYEKEE (reference sequence). This CDR3 spans 14 amino acids. In nucleotides, the CDR3 is TGTGCCAGCAGCTTCGCGACTGATAACTATGGCTACACCTTC. This gives the protein CASSFATDNYGYTF.

This rearrangement joins TRBV5-6 to TRBJ2-1; D uncertain. The germline gives CDR1 SGHDT, CDR2 YYEEEE. The CDR3 has 11 amino acids. Trimming stripped 7 bases from V and 0 bases from J, with 2 bases between. The CDR3 nucleotides are TGTGCCAGCCACTCCTACAATGAGCAGTTCTTC. Its translation: CASHSYNEQFF.

This clone was recorded a few times. The rearrangement links TRBV5-4 to TRBJ2-7; D not resolved. The V and J ends lost 0 bases and 5 bases respectively, with 3 bases between them. There are 11 residues in the CDR3. Looked up from germline, CDR1 is SGHNT and CDR2 is YYREEE (reference sequence). CDR3 bases: TGTGCCAGCAGCTTGGCAGACGAGCAGTACTTC. Its protein is CASSLADEQYF. The full variable domain, completed using reference TRBV5-4 and TRBJ2-7, is ETGVTQSPTHLIKTRGQQVTLRCSSQSGHNTVSWYQQALGQGPQFIFQYYREEENGRGNFPPRFSGLQFPNYSSELNVNALELDDSALYLCASSLADEQYFGPGTRLTVT.

This clone was picked up a small number of times. The rearrangement links TRBV9 to TRBJ2-2; D unclear. With 3 bases removed from V and 2 bases from J, the gap between germline ends came to 5 bases. There are 13 residues in the CDR3. Germline CDR1 and CDR2: SGDLS and YYNGEE. CDR3 sequence: CASSGRNTGELFF. The CDR3 nucleotides are TGTGCCAGCAGCGGCCGAAACACCGGGGAGCTGTTTTTT.

The rearrangement uses TRBV5-1 and TRBJ1-3, with TRBD1 as a possible D gene (5 bases). CDR3 length equals 16 residues. Trimming cost V 0 bases and J 3 bases, with 13 bases left between them. Germline V gene lookup returns CDR1 SGHRS and CDR2 YFSETQ. CDR3 sequence reads: CASSLGMGENGNTIYF. DNA of the CDR3: TGCGCCAGCAGCTTGGGCATGGGGGAAAATGGAAACACCATATATTTT. Using reference TRBV5-1 and TRBJ1-3 for the parts outside the CDR3, the full variable domain is KAGVTQTPRYLIKTRGQQVTLSCSPISGHRSVSWYQQTPGQGLQFLFEYFSETQRNKGNFPGRFSGRQFSNSRSEMNVSTLELGDSALYLCASSLGMGENGNTIYFGEGSWLTVV.

This clone is a singleton in its sample. The rearrangement joins TRBV6-1 to TRBJ1-5; D ambiguous. Germline V gene sequence: CDR1 MNHNS, CDR2 SASEGT. Trimming removed 0 bases from V and 7 bases from J, with 4 bases in between. The CDR3 consists of 12 residues. CDR3 nucleotide sequence: TGTGCCAGCAGTGAAGCCCTCCAGCCCCAGCATTTT. It codes for CASSEALQPQHF.

The CDR3 sequence: CASSLVLDWTTDTQYF. The CDR3 nucleotides are TGTGCCAGCAGCTTGGTTTTGGACTGGACGACAGATACGCAGTATTTT. The chain uses TRBV5-8 and TRBJ2-3; weak D call: TRBD2 (5 bases). The ends were cut back, 0 bases at V and 3 bases at J, with 14 bases in the middle. Germline values: CDR1 SGHTS, CDR2 YDEGEE. The CDR3 loop spans 16 amino acids.

This clone showed up just a few times. V usage is TRBV28 and J usage is TRBJ1-2; D gene ambiguous. Trimming took off 2 bases at V and 1 base at J, with 5 bases between the two ends. The CDR3 loop spans 13 amino acids. Per the germline V gene, CDR1 is MDHEN and CDR2 is SYDVKM. CDR3: CASSLRNNYGYTF. CDR3 bases: TGTGCCAGCAGTTTAAGAAATAACTATGGCTACACCTTC.

As to this clone: The junction departs from germline at one end; a sequencing error may be responsible. Other DNA sequences in the same sample also yield this CDR3. The chain combines TRBV4-1 with TRBJ1-4; 7 nucleotides align to TRBD1. The CDR3 loop spans 15 amino acids. Germline CDR1 MGHRA, CDR2 YSYEKL. CDR3 DNA sequence: TGCGCCAGCAGCCAAGAGGACAGGCGGAGTGGAAAATTGTTTTTT. It specifies CASSQEDRRSGKLFF.

The V gene is TRBV4-2, the J gene TRBJ2-5, with 9 bases fitting TRBD1. Trimming removed 3 bases from V and 7 bases from J; junction bases left unmatched: 6. CDR3 length: 14 amino acids. From germline, CDR1 is LGHNA and CDR2 YNFKEQ. The DNA of the CDR3 is TGTGCCAGCAGCCAGGACAGGGGAAGGTGGACCCAGTACTTC. Protein sequence: CASSQDRGRWTQYF.

This clone occurred a few times. The chain couples TRBV7-9 to TRBJ1-1, with D tentatively TRBD1 (5 bases). V was pared by 1 base and J by 1 base, with 16 bases between. Looked up from germline, CDR1 is SEHNR and CDR2 is FQNEAQ (reference sequence). The CDR3 sequence is 17 residues long. The CDR3 spells CASSLEGEGLWNTEAFF. DNA for the CDR3: TGTGCCAGCAGCTTAGAAGGTGAGGGGCTGTGGAACACTGAAGCTTTCTTT.

V usage is TRBV5-1 and J usage is TRBJ2-2, with 11 bases lining up with TRBD2. The J segment lost 7 bases and the V segment lost 1 base, leaving 6 bases of the junction unmatched. Germline loops: CDR1 SGHRS, CDR2 YFSETQ. The CDR3 covers 16 residues. CDR3 nucleotides: TGCGCCAGCAGCTTGATGACTAGCGGGGCCCACGGGGAGCTGTTTTTT. The encoded protein is CASSLMTSGAHGELFF. Variable domain in full (rest from reference TRBV5-1 and TRBJ2-2): KAGVTQTPRYLIKTRGQQVTLSCSPISGHRSVSWYQQTPGQGLQFLFEYFSETQRNKGNFPGRFSGRQFSNSRSEMNVSTLELGDSALYLCASSLMTSGAHGELFFGEGSRLTVL.

The CDR3 DNA reads TGTGCCAGCAGTGACACCTACGAGCAGTACTTC. Protein: CASSDTYEQYF. The genes are TRBV6-5 and TRBJ2-7; D unresolved. In germline, CDR1 is MNHEY, CDR2 SVGAGI. The CDR3 extends over 11 amino acids. Trimming stripped 5 bases from V and 2 bases from J, with 4 bases between.

V and J are TRBV7-9 and TRBJ1-6; tentatively, D is TRBD1 (5 bases). CDR3 length: 18 residues. V lost 10 bases to trimming and J lost 0 bases, with 22 bases between them. Germline CDR1 is SEHNR and CDR2 is FQNEAQ (reference sequence). The CDR3 nucleotides are TGTGCCACCAAACCGGGGCAGCCAGGGCGCTCCTATAATTCACCCCTCCACTTT. Residues: CATKPGQPGRSYNSPLHF.

The chain joins TRBV4-1 to TRBJ2-1, with D possibly matching TRBD2 (5 bases). V was trimmed by 8 bases and J by 8 bases, leaving 16 bases between them. The germline V gene encodes CDR1 MGHRA and CDR2 YSYEKL. This CDR3 region has 13 residues. The CDR3 here is CASPELARHEQFF. DNA for the CDR3: TGCGCCAGCCCCGAATTAGCGAGGCATGAGCAGTTCTTC.

V and J are TRBV4-1 and TRBJ1-2; D ambiguous. V lost 6 bases, J lost 7 bases, and 15 bases lay in between. This CDR3 region has 13 residues. The germline CDR1 and CDR2 sequences are MGHRA and YSYEKL. The CDR3 DNA sequence: TGCGCCAGCAGTGAAGACGGCTTTCTTGGCTACACCTTC. Protein product: CASSEDGFLGYTF.

The CDR3 DNA is TGTGCCAGCAGTTACTCGGTCCCTGGCTCCTACAATGAGCAGTTCTTC. The encoded protein is CASSYSVPGSYNEQFF. This sequence joins TRBV6-5 and TRBJ2-1; D remains ambiguous. CDR3 size: 16 residues. The germline V and J ends were trimmed by 0 bases and 0 bases, with 9 bases remaining between them. The germline CDR1 and CDR2 sequences are MNHEY and SVGAGI.

This chain uses TRBV11-2 with TRBJ2-7; tentative D call: TRBD1 (7 bases). CDR3 size: 16 residues. CDR1 SGHAT and CDR2 FQNNGV come from the germline V gene. V was shortened by 6 bases and J by 0 bases, with 18 bases between the two germline ends. The CDR3: CASSYSTGDSSYEQYF. The CDR3, as DNA: TGTGCCAGCAGTTACTCGACGGGGGACAGCTCCTACGAGCAGTACTTC.

In the case of this clone: At one of its ends the junction is not consistent with the germline gene, which may arise from a read error. The chain links TRBV19 to TRBJ2-2, with a possible D match to TRBD2 (6 bases). Germline V lookup: CDR1 LNHDA, CDR2 SQIVND (reference sequence). This CDR3 is built from 15 residues. The CDR3 here is CASSIQRTNTGGLFF. The CDR3 DNA follows: TGTGCCAGTAGTATCCAGCGCACGAACACCGGGGGGCTGTTTTTT. The whole variable domain, remainder taken from reference TRBV19 and TRBJ2-2, is DGGITQSPKYLFRKEGQNVTLSCEQNLNHDAMYWYRQDPGQGLRLIYYSQIVNDFQKGDIAEGYSVSREKKESFPLTVTSAQKNPTAFYLCASSIQRTNTGGLFFGEGSRLTVL.

This chain connects TRBV18 to TRBJ1-3; D call uncertain. V was pared by 5 bases and J by 4 bases, with 15 bases between. Germline V CDR1 and CDR2: KGHSH, LQKENI. The CDR3 has 15 amino acids. In DNA form, the CDR3 reads TGTGCCAGCTCATCTACATCTGTAGGAGGAAACACCATATATTTT. It encodes CASSSTSVGGNTIYF.

The chain couples TRBV11-2 to TRBJ2-2; D is undetermined. The CDR3 totals 13 residues. Germline V CDR1 and CDR2: SGHAT, FQNNGV. The V and J ends lost 3 bases and 6 bases respectively, with 8 bases between them. CDR3 sequence reads: CASSFSSPGELFF. The CDR3, as DNA: TGTGCCAGCAGCTTTAGTTCCCCCGGGGAGCTGTTTTTT.